This T cell receptor beta chain emerged from a study of cytomegalovirus exposure and HLA in healthy donors. About this clone itself: Its antigen is currently unknown.

Germline V gene sequence: CDR1 SGHTA, CDR2 FQGTGA. CDR3 size: 14 residues. V was trimmed by 0 bases and J by 8 bases, leaving 13 bases between them. General study results and limits: In a later analysis, a genetic analysis reported fewer productive-TCR N-insertions in an Asian-associated ancestry cluster than the cohort average.

PCR primers comprised 60 Vbeta and 13 Jbeta primers. Only in-frame clones appear in the TCRdb table, and some are missing; sequencing was by immunoSEQ multiplex PCR. Found here are 100,000 to 150,000 clones; the top ten clones hold 2.5% to 3%. The sample comprised PBMCs. This TCR came from a young man in good health and CMV-seronegative. J is TRBJ1-1 and V is TRBV7-3; D is perhaps TRBD1 (5 bases). CDR3 loop: CASSLTEGPGEAFF. In DNA form, the CDR3 reads TGTGCCAGCAGCTTAACGGAGGGGCCGGGGGAAGCTTTCTTT. Full variable domain (outside the CDR3, taken from reference TRBV7-3 and TRBJ1-1): GAGVSQTPSNKVTEKGKYVELRCDPISGHTALYWYRQSLGQGPEFLIYFQGTGAADDSGLPNDRFFAVRPEGSVSTLKIQRTERGDSAVYLCASSLTEGPGEAFFGQGTRLTVV.